These 22 T cell receptor beta chains originate from one sample sequenced in a study of CD8+CD57+ T cells in acquired aplastic anemia. Whoever was chosen for sequencing had shown CD8+CD57+ cell expansion by flow cytometry. TCR beta VDJ and CDR3 profiling used genomic DNA as template. Each CDR3 protein is one row after TCRdb ran MiXCR on the reads. This sample has fewer than 200,000 distinct CDR3 sequences; 71% occur once, and the top ten carry under 60%. The specimen sequenced was sorted CD4+, CD8+, or CD8+CD57+ T cells (not recorded which) from PBMCs. The receptors stem from a human donor with aplastic anemia.

With regard to this clonotype: One end of the junction fails to match germline, which may point to a read error. This rearrangement joins TRBV7-2 to TRBJ2-3; perhaps TRBD2 as D (5 bases). Germline-derived CDR1 and CDR2 are SGHTA and FQGNSA. This CDR3 has 14 residues. The CDR3 is CASSLRGSTDTQYF. CDR3 bases: TGTGCCAGTAGCTTACGAGGGAGCACAGATACGCAGTATTTT.

This clonotype has more than one count but fewer than ten. This rearrangement joins TRBV6-4 to TRBJ1-5; perhaps TRBD1 as D (5 bases). Germline lookup yields CDR1 MRHNA and CDR2 SNTAGT. Trimming removed 4 bases at V and 9 bases at J, with 13 bases between. CDR3 size: 13 residues. The DNA for the CDR3 is TGTGCCAGCAGTGGCGATAGCGGGGGGCCCCAGCATTTT. Its protein is CASSGDSGGPQHF.

The chain employs TRBV5-1 and TRBJ2-1, with D perhaps matching TRBD1 (5 bases). Trimming left V 6 bases short and J 4 bases short, with 17 bases between. The CDR3 spans 15 residues. CDR1 is SGHRS and CDR2 is YFSETQ in the germline V gene. CDR3 region: CASTLSDKMYNEQFF. CDR3 bases: TGCGCCAGCACTCTATCGGACAAAATGTACAATGAGCAGTTCTTC.

The chain uses TRBV7-8 and TRBJ2-7, with D perhaps TRBD1 (6 bases). Germline CDR1 SGHVS, CDR2 FQNEAQ. The V end was cut by 1 base, the J end by 12 bases, with 16 bases between. The length of the CDR3 is 13 residues. The CDR3: CASSLELLGQMYF. CDR3 nucleotide sequence: TGTGCCAGCAGCTTAGAGCTTCTTGGACAGATGTACTTC.

V usage is TRBV20-1 and J usage is TRBJ1-2, with 7 bases that match TRBD1. Germline values: CDR1 DFQATT, CDR2 SNEGSKA (reference sequence). The CDR3 has 15 residues. V shed 1 base and J 6 bases; nucleotides not matched to a gene: 11. CDR3 sequence: CSARATGSGGNGYTF. The CDR3 DNA is TGCAGTGCTAGAGCGACAGGGTCTGGGGGAAATGGCTACACCTTC.

V and J are TRBV5-1 and TRBJ1-6; 11 bases are a match to TRBD1. Trimming took 4 bases from V and 7 from J; bases not matched to a gene: 4. Germline-derived CDR1 and CDR2 are SGHRS and YFSETQ. This CDR3 is 15 amino acids long. The CDR3 DNA is TGCGCCAGCAGCACGGGACAGGGGGTCAATTCACCCCTCCACTTT. Residues: CASSTGQGVNSPLHF.

The chain has TRBV7-9 and TRBJ2-3; 8 bases are a match to TRBD1. The trim removed 6 bases at V and 1 base at J, leaving 9 bases unmatched. The CDR3 consists of 16 residues. Germline V gene data show CDR1 as SEHNR and CDR2 as FQNEAQ (reference sequence). The CDR3 spells CASRPTKGQGTDTQYF. The CDR3 DNA follows: TGTGCCAGCAGGCCCACCAAGGGACAGGGCACAGATACGCAGTATTTT.

This clonotype was picked up a small number of times. The CDR3 spells CASSERGIAGEQFF. As DNA, the CDR3 is TGTGCCAGCAGTGAACGGGGCATAGCGGGAGAGCAGTTCTTC. The gene calls are TRBV2 and TRBJ2-1; TRBD2 matches 8 bases. CDR1 is SNHLY, CDR2 FYNNEI, per germline. The junction had 7 bases not matched to a gene; V was cut back by 2 bases and J by 10 bases. This CDR3 has 14 residues.

The rearrangement links TRBV25-1 to TRBJ1-1; D gene unclear. Germline V gene lookup returns CDR1 MGHDK and CDR2 SYGVNS. The CDR3 contains 14 residues. The ends were cut back, 4 bases at V and 1 base at J, with 10 bases in the middle. For the CDR3, the DNA is TGTGCCAGCAGTGCATGGAAGTCGAACACTGAAGCTTTCTTT. It translates to CASSAWKSNTEAFF.

V usage is TRBV7-3 and J usage is TRBJ2-1, with D possibly being TRBD1 (6 bases). This CDR3 contains 18 residues. Germline V gene sequence: CDR1 SGHTA, CDR2 FQGTGA. Trimming pared 8 bases from V and 5 bases from J, leaving 28 bases between. CDR3 amino acids: CASAKARTGRPLHNEQFF. The CDR3 nucleotides are TGTGCCAGCGCAAAAGCCCGTACAGGGCGACCCCTACACAATGAGCAGTTCTTC. The variable domain in full, with the rest retrieved from reference TRBV7-3 and TRBJ2-1, is GAGVSQTPSNKVTEKGKYVELRCDPISGHTALYWYRQSLGQGPEFLIYFQGTGAADDSGLPNDRFFAVRPEGSVSTLKIQRTERGDSAVYLCASAKARTGRPLHNEQFFGPGTRLTVL.

A few counts support this clonotype. The rearrangement joins TRBV20-1 to TRBJ2-1; D tentatively reads TRBD1 or TRBD2 (6 bases each). The length of the CDR3 is 14 residues. V lost 5 bases, J lost 8 bases, and 19 bases lay in between. The germline V gene encodes CDR1 DFQATT and CDR2 SNEGSKA (reference sequence). CDR3 loop: CSARWGARIHEQFF. The CDR3 DNA is TGCAGTGCTCGGTGGGGGGCGAGGATCCATGAGCAGTTCTTC.

J is TRBJ2-5 and V is TRBV12-3 or TRBV12-4; D might be TRBD1 or TRBD2, each matching 6 bases. CDR3 length: 14 residues. Trimming removed 2 bases from V and 5 bases from J, with 12 bases in between. CDR3 sequence (DNA): TGTGCCAGCAGTTTAAGTGGGGGGCGGGAGACCCAGTACTTC. Translating gives CASSLSGGRETQYF.

This chain links TRBV11-3 with TRBJ2-7; the D is unclear. V was trimmed by 5 bases and J by 4 bases, leaving 18 bases between them. The CDR3 runs 15 residues. Germline V gives CDR1 SGHNT, CDR2 YENEEA. This chain's CDR3 is CASSLFSQESYEQYF. In DNA form, the CDR3 reads TGTGCCAGCAGCCTTTTTTCGCAGGAGAGTTACGAGCAGTACTTC.

V usage is TRBV6-1 and J usage is TRBJ2-1; a possible D gene is TRBD2 (5 bases). Deletions cut 5 bases from V and 8 bases from J, with 13 bases between. This CDR3 contains 13 residues. Germline V gene lookup returns CDR1 MNHNS and CDR2 SASEGT. The CDR3 DNA reads TGTGCCAGCAGTTACCGAAGGAGGCATGAGCAGTTCTTC. Translation: CASSYRRRHEQFF.

The chain recombines TRBV24-1 with TRBJ2-1; TRBD2 aligns across 14 bases. Germline-derived CDR1 and CDR2 are KGHDR and SFDVKD. This CDR3 has 20 residues. The J segment lost 1 base and the V segment lost 4 bases, leaving 11 bases of the junction unmatched. CDR3 sequence: CATSDLPGTSGSYSYNEQFF. The CDR3 DNA reads as TGTGCCACCAGTGACTTACCCGGGACTAGCGGGAGCTATTCCTACAATGAGCAGTTCTTC.

The rearrangement uses TRBV15 and TRBJ1-6, with TRBD1 matching 7 bases. The germline V gene encodes CDR1 LNHNV and CDR2 YYDKDF (reference sequence). The CDR3 runs 15 residues. V lost 0 bases, J lost 6 bases, and 2 bases stayed unmatched. The CDR3 sequence is CATSRDGTANSPLHF. The CDR3 bases are TGTGCCACCAGCAGAGATGGGACAGCTAATTCACCCCTCCACTTT.

The rearrangement uses TRBV9 and TRBJ1-1; TRBD1 might be the D (5 bases). Trimming pared 0 bases from V and 7 bases from J, leaving 13 bases between. CDR3 length: 14 amino acids. In germline, CDR1 is SGDLS, CDR2 YYNGEE. CDR3 sequence reads: CASSVGRGAGEAFF. The CDR3 coding sequence is TGTGCCAGCAGCGTAGGGAGGGGTGCAGGTGAAGCTTTCTTT.

This clonotype came up a few times. V usage is TRBV4-3 and J usage is TRBJ2-5, with TRBD1 matching over 8 bases. This CDR3 spans 15 amino acids. The germline gives CDR1 LGHNA, CDR2 YSLEER. The ends lost 1 base at V and 9 bases at J; junction bases unmatched: 10. Here the CDR3 reads CASSQGGTGVRAQYF. CDR3 nucleotide sequence: TGCGCCAGCAGCCAAGGGGGGACAGGCGTCCGGGCCCAGTACTTC.

The CDR3 DNA reads as TGTGCCAGCAGCCCACGACCAGGGGATGCTTTCTTT. This encodes CASSPRPGDAFF. The chain carries TRBV9 and TRBJ1-1, with D perhaps TRBD1 (6 bases). V was trimmed by 4 bases and J by 11 bases, leaving 15 bases between them. The CDR3 has 12 amino acids. Germline CDR1 is SGDLS and CDR2 is YYNGEE.

This clonotype has only one observation. The rearrangement links TRBV7-9 to TRBJ1-2, with 9 bases lining up with TRBD1. The CDR3 totals 16 residues. The V segment lost 5 bases and the J segment 7 bases; nucleotides outside the gene matches: 14. CDR1 and CDR2 from the germline V gene are SEHNR and FQNEAQ (reference sequence). The CDR3 region is CASSPRDRGSWLGYTF. As DNA, the CDR3 is TGTGCCAGCAGCCCCCGTGACAGGGGGTCGTGGCTTGGCTACACCTTC.

About this clonotype itself: The conserved phenylalanine or tryptophan normally closing the CDR3 is absent here, so this likely arose from a read error. The DNA is left out, because the CDR3 cannot be placed on it with certainty; the CDR3 is given as TCRdb lists it. CDR3 in amino acids: CASSRARGSS. The rearrangement joins TRBV14 to TRBJ1-6; the table names TRBD1, a call not compared with the DNA. The germline V gene encodes CDR1 SGHDN and CDR2 FVKESK. The CDR3 totals 10 residues, both ends included.

This clonotype was counted only a few times. The V and J genes are TRBV5-4 and TRBJ1-1, with 9 bases that match TRBD1. The germline V gene has CDR1 SGHNT and CDR2 YYREEE (reference sequence). This CDR3 contains 14 residues. V shed 4 bases, J shed 4 bases, and the junction held 5 bases outside the gene matches. This CDR3 reads CASSVDRGGTEAFF. The CDR3 coding sequence is TGTGCCAGCAGCGTGGACAGGGGCGGCACTGAAGCTTTCTTT.